The T cell receptor (beta chain) under discussion was sequenced for a study of early T cells in non-severe SARS-CoV-2 infection. TCRdb itself ran the 5' RACE reads through MiXCR, one entry per CDR3 protein. In the table there are more than 50,000 distinct CDR3 sequences, 10% to 15% of which are singletons. The CDR3 spans 13 residues. V was trimmed by 3 bases and J by 3 bases, leaving 8 bases between them. This clonotype was picked up many times. The receptor was isolated from an adult who was a healthcare worker with PCR-confirmed SARS-CoV-2 infection or an uninfected control (not recorded which). The sequenced sample was whole blood, obtained at baseline. The V call is TRBV12-3 or TRBV12-4, the J call TRBJ1-1; D gene ambiguous. CDR3 coding DNA: TGTGCCAGCAGTTTCGGGGAGGACACTGAAGCTTTCTTT. Amino acids: CASSFGEDTEAFF.